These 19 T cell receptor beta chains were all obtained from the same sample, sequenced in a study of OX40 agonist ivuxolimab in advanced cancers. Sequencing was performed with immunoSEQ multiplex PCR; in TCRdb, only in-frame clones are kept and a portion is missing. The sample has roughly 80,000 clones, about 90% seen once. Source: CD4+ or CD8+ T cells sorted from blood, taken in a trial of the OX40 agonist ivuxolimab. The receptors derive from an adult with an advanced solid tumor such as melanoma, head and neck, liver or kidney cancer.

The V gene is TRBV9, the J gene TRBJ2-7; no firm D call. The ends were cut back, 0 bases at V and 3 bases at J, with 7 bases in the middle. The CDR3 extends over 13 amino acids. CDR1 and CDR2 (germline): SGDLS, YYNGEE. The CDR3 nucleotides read TGTGCCAGCAGCGTAGGGCAAAACTACGAGCAGTACTTC. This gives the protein CASSVGQNYEQYF.

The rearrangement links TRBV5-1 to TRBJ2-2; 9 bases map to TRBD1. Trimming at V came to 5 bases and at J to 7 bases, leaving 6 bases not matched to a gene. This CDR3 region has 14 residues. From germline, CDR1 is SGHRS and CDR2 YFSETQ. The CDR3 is CASREQGAVGELFF. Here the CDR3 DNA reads TGCGCCAGCAGGGAACAGGGGGCGGTCGGGGAGCTGTTTTTT. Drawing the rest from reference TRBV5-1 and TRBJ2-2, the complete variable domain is KAGVTQTPRYLIKTRGQQVTLSCSPISGHRSVSWYQQTPGQGLQFLFEYFSETQRNKGNFPGRFSGRQFSNSRSEMNVSTLELGDSALYLCASREQGAVGELFFGEGSRLTVL.

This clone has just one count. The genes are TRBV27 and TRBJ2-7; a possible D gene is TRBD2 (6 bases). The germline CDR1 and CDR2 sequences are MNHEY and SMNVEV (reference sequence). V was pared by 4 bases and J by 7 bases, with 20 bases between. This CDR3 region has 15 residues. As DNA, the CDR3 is TGTGCCAGCAGTTCACCGGGACTCCTCCTTAATGAGCAGTACTTC. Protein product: CASSSPGLLLNEQYF.

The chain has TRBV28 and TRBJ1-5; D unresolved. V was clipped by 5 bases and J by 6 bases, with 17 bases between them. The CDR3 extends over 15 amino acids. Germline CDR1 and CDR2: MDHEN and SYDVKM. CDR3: CASSGQTGVGQPQHF. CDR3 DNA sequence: TGTGCCAGCAGTGGGCAGACTGGGGTGGGTCAGCCCCAGCATTTT.

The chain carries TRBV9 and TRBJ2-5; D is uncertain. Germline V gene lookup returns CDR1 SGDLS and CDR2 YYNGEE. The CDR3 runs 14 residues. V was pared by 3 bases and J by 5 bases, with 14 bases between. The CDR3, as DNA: TGTGCCAGCAGCGCCCGAGGTAGATTGGAGACCCAGTACTTC. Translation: CASSARGRLETQYF. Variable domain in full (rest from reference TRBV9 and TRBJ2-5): DSGVTQTPKHLITATGQRVTLRCSPRSGDLSVYWYQQSLDQGLQFLIQYYNGEERAKGNILERFSAQQFPDLHSELNLSSLELGDSALYFCASSARGRLETQYFGPGTRLLVL.

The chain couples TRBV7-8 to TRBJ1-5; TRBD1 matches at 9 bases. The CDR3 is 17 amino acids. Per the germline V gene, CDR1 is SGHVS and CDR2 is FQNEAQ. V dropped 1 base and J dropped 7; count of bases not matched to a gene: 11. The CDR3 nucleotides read TGTGCCAGCAGCTTAGTCGGGACAGGGACATCGTCCCAGCCCCAGCATTTT. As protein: CASSLVGTGTSSQPQHF.

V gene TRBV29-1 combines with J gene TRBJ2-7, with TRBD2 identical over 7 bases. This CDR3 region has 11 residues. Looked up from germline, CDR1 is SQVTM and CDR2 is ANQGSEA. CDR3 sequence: CSDRGAYEQYF. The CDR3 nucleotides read TGCAGTGACCGGGGGGCCTACGAGCAGTACTTC.

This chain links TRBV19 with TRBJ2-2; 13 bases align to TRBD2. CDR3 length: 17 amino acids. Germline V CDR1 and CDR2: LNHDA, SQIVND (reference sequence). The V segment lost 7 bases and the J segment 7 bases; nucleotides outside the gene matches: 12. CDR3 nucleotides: TGTGCCAGTATCGCCCATCCAACTAGCGGGGGGGTCGGGGAGCTGTTTTTT. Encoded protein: CASIAHPTSGGVGELFF.

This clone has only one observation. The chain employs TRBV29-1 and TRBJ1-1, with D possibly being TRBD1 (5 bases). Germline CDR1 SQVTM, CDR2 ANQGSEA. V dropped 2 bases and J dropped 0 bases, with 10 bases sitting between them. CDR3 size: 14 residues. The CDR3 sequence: CSVEPQGLNTEAFF. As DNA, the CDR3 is TGCAGCGTTGAACCCCAGGGACTGAACACTGAAGCTTTCTTT.

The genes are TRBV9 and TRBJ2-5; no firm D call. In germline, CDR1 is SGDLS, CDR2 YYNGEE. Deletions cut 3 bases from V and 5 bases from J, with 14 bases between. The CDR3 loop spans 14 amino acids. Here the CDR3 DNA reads TGTGCCAGCAGCGCCTCCGGCGGTCTTGAGACCCAGTACTTC. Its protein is CASSASGGLETQYF. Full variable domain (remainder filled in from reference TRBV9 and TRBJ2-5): DSGVTQTPKHLITATGQRVTLRCSPRSGDLSVYWYQQSLDQGLQFLIQYYNGEERAKGNILERFSAQQFPDLHSELNLSSLELGDSALYFCASSASGGLETQYFGPGTRLLVL.

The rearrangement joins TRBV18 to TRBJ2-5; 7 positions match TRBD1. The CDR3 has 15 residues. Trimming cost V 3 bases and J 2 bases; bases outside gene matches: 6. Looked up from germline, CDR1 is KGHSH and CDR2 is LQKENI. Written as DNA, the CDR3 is TGTGCCAGCTCACCTTCCCCGGACAGGCAAGAGACCCAGTACTTC. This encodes CASSPSPDRQETQYF.

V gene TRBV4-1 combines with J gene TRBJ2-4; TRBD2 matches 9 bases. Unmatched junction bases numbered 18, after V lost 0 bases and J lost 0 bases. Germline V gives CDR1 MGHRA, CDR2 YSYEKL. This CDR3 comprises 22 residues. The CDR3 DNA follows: TGCGCCAGCAGCCAAGATTCCCCCATAGCGGGAGTGGCTCAACTAGCCAAAAACATTCAGTACTTC. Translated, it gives CASSQDSPIAGVAQLAKNIQYF.

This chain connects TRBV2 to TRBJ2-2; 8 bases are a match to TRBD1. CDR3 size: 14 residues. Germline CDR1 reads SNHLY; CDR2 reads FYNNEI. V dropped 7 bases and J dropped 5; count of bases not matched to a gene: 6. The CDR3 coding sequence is TGTGCCAGCATTCGGGACAGGTTGACCGGGGAGCTGTTTTTT. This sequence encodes CASIRDRLTGELFF.

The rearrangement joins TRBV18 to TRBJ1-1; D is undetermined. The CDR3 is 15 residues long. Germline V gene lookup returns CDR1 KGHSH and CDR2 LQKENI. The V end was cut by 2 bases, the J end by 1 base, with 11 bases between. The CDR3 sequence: CASSPWSRENTEAFF. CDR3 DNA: TGTGCCAGCTCACCATGGAGTCGGGAGAACACTGAAGCTTTCTTT.

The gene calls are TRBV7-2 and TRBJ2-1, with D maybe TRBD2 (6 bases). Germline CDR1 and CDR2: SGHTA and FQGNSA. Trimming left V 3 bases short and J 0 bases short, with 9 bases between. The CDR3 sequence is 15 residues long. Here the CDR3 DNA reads TGTGCCAGCAGCTTTAGCGGAAGCTCCTACAATGAGCAGTTCTTC. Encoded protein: CASSFSGSSYNEQFF.

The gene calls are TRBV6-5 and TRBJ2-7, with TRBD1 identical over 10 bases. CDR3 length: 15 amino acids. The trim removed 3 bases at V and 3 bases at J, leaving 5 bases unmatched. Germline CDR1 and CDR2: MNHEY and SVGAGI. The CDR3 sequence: CASSYLGQGFYEQYF. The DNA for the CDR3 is TGTGCCAGCAGTTATCTGGGACAGGGGTTCTACGAGCAGTACTTC.

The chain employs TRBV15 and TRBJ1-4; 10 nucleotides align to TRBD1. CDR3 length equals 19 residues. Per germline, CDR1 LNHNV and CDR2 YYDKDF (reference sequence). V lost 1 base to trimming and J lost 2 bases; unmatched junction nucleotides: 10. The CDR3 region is CATSRGGGTGVGTNEKLFF. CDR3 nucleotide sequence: TGTGCCACCAGCAGAGGCGGGGGGACAGGGGTTGGCACTAATGAAAAACTGTTTTTT.

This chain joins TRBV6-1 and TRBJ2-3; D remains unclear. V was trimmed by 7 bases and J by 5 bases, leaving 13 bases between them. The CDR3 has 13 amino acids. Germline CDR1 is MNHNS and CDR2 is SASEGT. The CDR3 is CASKGLRRDTQYF. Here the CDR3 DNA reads TGTGCCAGCAAAGGCTTGCGCAGAGATACGCAGTATTTT.

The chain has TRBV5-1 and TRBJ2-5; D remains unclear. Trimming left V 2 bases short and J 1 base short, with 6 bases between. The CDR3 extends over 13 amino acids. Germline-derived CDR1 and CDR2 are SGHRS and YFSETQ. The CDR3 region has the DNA TGCGCCAGCAGCTTCGACATCCAAGAGACCCAGTACTTC. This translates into CASSFDIQETQYF.